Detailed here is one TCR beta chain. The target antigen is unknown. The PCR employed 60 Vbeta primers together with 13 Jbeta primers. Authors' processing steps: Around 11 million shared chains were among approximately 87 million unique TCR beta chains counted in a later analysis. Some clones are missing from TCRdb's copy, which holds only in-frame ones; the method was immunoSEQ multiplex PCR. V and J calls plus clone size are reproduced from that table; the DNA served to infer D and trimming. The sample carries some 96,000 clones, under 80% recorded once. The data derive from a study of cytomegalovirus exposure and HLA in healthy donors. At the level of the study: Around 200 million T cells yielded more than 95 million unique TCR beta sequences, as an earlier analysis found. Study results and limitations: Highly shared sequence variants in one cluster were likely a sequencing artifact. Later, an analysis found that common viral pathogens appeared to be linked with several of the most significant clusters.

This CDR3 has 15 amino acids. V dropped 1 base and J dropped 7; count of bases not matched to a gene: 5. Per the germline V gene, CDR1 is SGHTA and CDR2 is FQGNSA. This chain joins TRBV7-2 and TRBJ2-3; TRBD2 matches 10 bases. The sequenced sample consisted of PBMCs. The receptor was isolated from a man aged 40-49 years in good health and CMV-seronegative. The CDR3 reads CASSLGERGGNTQYF. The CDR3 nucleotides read TGTGCCAGCAGCTTAGGAGAGCGGGGGGGGAATACGCAGTATTTT.